Following are 9 T cell receptor beta chains from one sample sequenced in a study of metastatic and nonmetastatic thyroid tumors. Via MiXCR, TCRdb re-called the PCR reads. The sample lists over 20,000 clones, about 20% occurring once. No treatment had been given to any patient before thyroid surgery. Sequencing used blood. The receptors shown here come from a female donor with papillary thyroid cancer or a benign thyroid nodule (not recorded which). Some clones in this sample may be carry-over from other donors' samples.

Many counts were recorded for this clone. The CDR3 sequence: CASSSTGGWKHF. As DNA, the CDR3 is TGTGCCAGCAGTTCGACAGGGGGTTGGAAACATTTT. The rearrangement links TRBV12-3 or TRBV12-4 to TRBJ1-5; TRBD1 aligns across 9 bases. Losses at the gene ends were 4 bases for V and 16 bases for J; bases not matched to a gene: 8. The CDR3 length is 12 residues.

This clone was recorded a few times. This chain uses TRBV19 with TRBJ2-2; D unresolved. There are 14 residues in the CDR3. Trimming removed 3 bases from V and 10 bases from J, with 15 bases in between. Germline V gives CDR1 LNHDA, CDR2 SQIVND (reference sequence). CDR3 sequence: CASSIRTNTLELFF. CDR3 DNA sequence: TGTGCCAGTAGTATCAGAACGAACACCTTGGAGCTGTTTTTT.

The CDR3 sequence: CASGSPTGAINYGYTF. The CDR3 DNA reads as TGTGCCAGCGGAAGCCCGACAGGGGCAATTAACTATGGCTACACCTTC. The chain has TRBV5-6 and TRBJ1-2, with 8 bases matching TRBD1. With V trimmed by 7 bases and J by 1 base, 12 bases remained unmatched. This CDR3 region has 16 residues. Germline V lookup: CDR1 SGHDT, CDR2 YYEEEE.

This clone occurred many times. CDR3: CASSLNRPTAGGREQYF. CDR3 coding DNA: TGTGCCAGCAGCTTGAATCGCCCGACGGCAGGGGGCCGGGAGCAGTACTTC. The genes are TRBV5-6 and TRBJ2-7, with 8 bases that match TRBD1. Germline V gene data show CDR1 as SGHDT and CDR2 as YYEEEE. This CDR3 has 17 amino acids. V was pared by 1 base and J by 7 bases, with 16 bases of the junction left unmatched. The variable domain in full, with the rest retrieved from reference TRBV5-6 and TRBJ2-7, is DAGVTQSPTHLIKTRGQQVTLRCSPKSGHDTVSWYQQALGQGPQFIFQYYEEEERQRGNFPDRFSGHQFPNYSSELNVNALLLGDSALYLCASSLNRPTAGGREQYFGPGTRLTVT.

This clone was detected ten times or more. This sequence joins TRBV19 and TRBJ1-2; no reliable D call. Trimming pared 3 bases from V and 4 bases from J, leaving 9 bases between. The germline V gene has CDR1 LNHDA and CDR2 SQIVND (reference sequence). The CDR3 runs to 13 residues. CDR3 loop: CASSMGPTYGYTF. The CDR3 DNA sequence: TGTGCCAGTAGTATGGGTCCGACCTATGGCTACACCTTC.

Notes on this clone: The CDR3 end shows no conserved phenylalanine or tryptophan, and so a read error is likely. The gene calls are TRBV7-2 and TRBJ2-7, with D hard to call. Germline loops: CDR1 SGHTA, CDR2 FQGNSA. This CDR3 contains 16 residues. The V end was cut by 3 bases, the J end by 6 bases, with 21 bases between. The CDR3 protein is CASSFSLDMGLGEQYL. The CDR3 nucleotides read TGTGCCAGCAGCTTCTCGCTAGACATGGGGTTGGGCGAGCAGTACCTC.

This clone showed up many times. J is TRBJ1-1 and V is TRBV28, with TRBD1 matching 9 bases. The V segment lost 2 bases and the J segment 6 bases; nucleotides outside the gene matches: 7. Germline values: CDR1 MDHEN, CDR2 SYDVKM. This CDR3 is built from 15 residues. DNA of the CDR3: TGTGCCAGCAGTTTAGGGGACAGGGAGAGGTCTGAAGCTTTCTTT. Translated, it gives CASSLGDRERSEAFF.

This clone was recorded only once. This rearrangement joins TRBV18 to TRBJ2-5; 9 positions match TRBD1. CDR1 KGHSH and CDR2 LQKENI come from the germline V gene. The CDR3 runs 15 residues. For the CDR3, the DNA is TGTTCAAGCTCACCTAGGGACAGGGTACAAGAGACCCAGTACTTC. Translating gives CSSSPRDRVQETQYF.

This chain joins TRBV28 and TRBJ2-7; no reliable D call. The CDR3 has 11 residues. Germline values: CDR1 MDHEN, CDR2 SYDVKM. V was trimmed by 5 bases and J by 6 bases, leaving 8 bases between them. Here the CDR3 DNA reads TGTGCCAGCAGTACGTGGGTCGAGCAGTACTTC. Protein product: CASSTWVEQYF.